The rows below give T cell receptor beta chains drawn from one sample of a study of cytomegalovirus exposure and HLA in healthy donors. Repertoires were generated with immunoSEQ multiplex PCR, while TCRdb's copy carries only in-frame clones and drops some. The sample records over 50,000 clones, roughly nine tenths being singletons. The sequencing sample was made of PBMCs. The receptors were gathered from a man aged 30 to 39 in good health and CMV-seropositive. CDR3s include the opening cysteine and the closing phenylalanine or tryptophan. The order of the fields is J gene, CDR3 length, V gene, CDR3 protein.

TRBJ1-1 12 TRBV28 CASQGPNTEAFF
TRBJ1-3 17 TRBV4-1 CASSQDMGTYTGNTIYF
TRBJ2-5 14 TRBV29-1 CSVWSGQGIETQYF
TRBJ1-1 15 TRBV7-9 CASSVYRGPNTEAFF
TRBJ2-7 13 TRBV30 CAWSVPGAYEQYF
TRBJ2-1 16 TRBV4-1 CASSQAPSGSRNEQFF
TRBJ1-1 13 TRBV4-3 CASSRTGTSEAFF
TRBJ2-7 15 TRBV11-3 CASSLDGLAGYEQYF
TRBJ1-1 11 TRBV19 CASSSHREAFF
TRBJ2-7 16 TRBV11-3 CASSLGTGLADYEQYF
TRBJ1-3 16 TRBV18 CASSLPTGYSGNTIYF
TRBJ1-2 14 TRBV6-5 CASSEYRGNYGYTF
TRBJ1-4 16 TRBV4-2 CASSPAGGGLVEKLFF
TRBJ1-1 14 TRBV30 CAWSVPDRNTEAFF
TRBJ1-3 13 TRBV27 CASRTPGGNTIYF
TRBJ2-7 12 TRBV6-6 CASSGNAYEQYF
TRBJ2-7 14 TRBV9 CASSVSVSSYEQYF
TRBJ2-7 15 TRBV19 CASSSGMDRVYEQYF
TRBJ1-5 13 TRBV30 CAWSVQGRQPQHF
- 13 TRBV2 CASNRDFTYEQYF
TRBJ2-2 17 TRBV27 CASSLWGTPSYTGELFF
TRBJ1-1 11 TRBV28 CASIENTEAFF
TRBJ1-1 16 TRBV30 CAWSARTGLLNTEAFF
TRBJ2-2 17 TRBV18 CASAPGLAGAFTGELFF
TRBJ2-7 16 TRBV9 CASSYGTSGRSYEQYF
TRBJ1-2 13 TRBV19 CASSIPFNYGYTF
TRBJ1-5 14 TRBV28 CASSPDRRSQPQHF
TRBJ2-7 15 TRBV7-2 CASSLEGVSGYEQYF
TRBJ2-1 15 TRBV5-5 CASSFQGSSYNEQFF
TRBJ2-3 17 TRBV28 CASSLAGGPVGTDTQYF
TRBJ2-7 14 TRBV9 CASSVGQENYEQYF
TRBJ1-2 13 TRBV2 CASSERERAGYTF
TRBJ2-1 15 TRBV5-1 CASSLGESRYNEQFF
TRBJ1-2 20 TRBV30 CAWSGQGSGSYGRGGYGYTF
TRBJ2-1 15 TRBV7-9 CASSSGGLAVNEQFF
TRBJ1-2 15 TRBV5-6 CASISSVTGFNGYTF
TRBJ2-7 16 TRBV11-2 CASSSIAGKGPYEQYF
TRBJ2-4 13 TRBV27 CASSSLAENIQYF
TRBJ2-7 13 TRBV11-2 CASSLGTTYEQYF
TRBJ1-5 14 TRBV9 CASSSGTGNQPQHF
TRBJ2-5 13 TRBV12-5 CASGPQGWETQYF
TRBJ1-1 13 TRBV19 CASSIVGDTEAFF
TRBJ2-7 15 TRBV7-9 CSSSLALGQRYEQYF
TRBJ2-7 12 TRBV18 CASSSFLREQYF
TRBJ2-2 15 TRBV5-4 CASSLGQGDTGELFF
TRBJ2-7 14 TRBV6-5 CASTSGTSGRQQYF
TRBJ2-3 12 TRBV5-6 CASSLGAGTQYF
TRBJ1-1 13 TRBV7-6 CASSKQGATEAFF
TRBJ2-1 14 TRBV5-4 CASSPGLTYNEQFF
TRBJ2-7 16 TRBV30 CAWTLGTSGTGYEQYF
TRBJ2-1 14 TRBV6-4 CASYLGLEDNEQFF